This T cell receptor (beta chain) was captured by sequencing in a study of post-analysis software for immune sequencing data. The V gene lost 6 bases and the J gene lost 1 base, with 12 bases spanning the gap. The CDR3 totals 14 residues. The germline CDR1 and CDR2 sequences are SQVTM and ANQGSEA. Note on this clonotype: As yet, its antigen is unknown.

Study-level results: Included in a set of roughly five TRBV segments more frequent in patients than controls were TRBV5-6, TRBV5-1 and TRBV20-1. Under F measure analysis, samples from one preparation batch co-clustered strongly. Normalized Chao1 diversity in multiple sclerosis patients fell significantly below that of controls.

TCR beta libraries were prepared from cDNA with unique molecular identifiers. TCRdb used MiXCR to reprocess the PCR reads, holding one entry per CDR3 protein. The table includes about 460,000 distinct CDR3 sequences, roughly 45% detected once. This TCR derives from a girl between 5 and 17 years old with multiple sclerosis. The sequencing input was blood. The V and J genes are TRBV29-1 and TRBJ2-2; D gene unclear. This CDR3 is CSVRKTWNTGELFF. CDR3 DNA: TGCAGCGTCCGGAAAACTTGGAACACCGGGGAGCTGTTTTTT.